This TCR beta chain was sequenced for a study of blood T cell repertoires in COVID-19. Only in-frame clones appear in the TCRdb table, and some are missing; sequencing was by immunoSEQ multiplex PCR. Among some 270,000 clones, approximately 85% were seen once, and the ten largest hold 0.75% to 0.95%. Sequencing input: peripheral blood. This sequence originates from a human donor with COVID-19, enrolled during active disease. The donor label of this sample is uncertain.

The CDR3 sequence: CASSLVPIWSAQYF. The CDR3, as DNA: TGTGCCAGCAGCTTGGTCCCGATTTGGAGTGCCCAGTACTTC. This chain links TRBV5-4 with TRBJ2-5; no clear D gene. Trimming pared 0 bases from V and 9 bases from J, leaving 15 bases between. CDR3 length: 14 amino acids. Germline V gene sequence: CDR1 SGHNT, CDR2 YYREEE (reference sequence).